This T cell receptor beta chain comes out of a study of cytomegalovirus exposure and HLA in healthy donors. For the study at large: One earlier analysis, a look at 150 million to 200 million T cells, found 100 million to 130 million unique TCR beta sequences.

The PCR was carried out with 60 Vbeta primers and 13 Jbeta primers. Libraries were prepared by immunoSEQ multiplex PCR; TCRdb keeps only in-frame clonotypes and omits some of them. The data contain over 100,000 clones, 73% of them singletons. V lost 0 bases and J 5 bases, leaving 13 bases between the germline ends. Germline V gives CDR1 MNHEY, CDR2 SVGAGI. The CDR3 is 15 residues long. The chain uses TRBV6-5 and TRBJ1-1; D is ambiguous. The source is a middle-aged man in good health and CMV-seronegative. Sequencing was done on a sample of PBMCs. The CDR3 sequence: CASSYSTPRRTEAFF. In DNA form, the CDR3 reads TGTGCCAGCAGTTACTCTACCCCGAGGAGGACTGAAGCTTTCTTT.